Here is one T cell receptor (beta chain) with its context. This CDR3 region has 14 residues. From germline, CDR1 is SGHTA and CDR2 FQGNSA. V gave up 2 bases and J gave up 2 bases, with 9 bases separating them. The sample belongs to a study of T cell responses to AZD1222 COVID-19 vaccine. The method was immunoSEQ multiplex PCR; TCRdb's version includes in-frame clones alone and lacks a portion of them. This sample has around 120,000 clones, with around 93% found just once. This sample comprised peripheral blood, obtained on day 0 of AZD1222 vaccination. This TCR derives from an adult in good health. V gene TRBV7-2 combines with J gene TRBJ1-1; D gene unclear. CDR3 sequence reads: CASSLLNSNTEAFF. CDR3 sequence (DNA): TGTGCCAGCAGCTTACTCAATTCAAACACTGAAGCTTTCTTT.